This T cell receptor beta chain emerged from a study of blood T cell repertoires in COVID-19. The authors' processing: Quantification of nucleated cells was approximated via reference gene primer amplification. Produced via immunoSEQ multiplex PCR; TCRdb's table is partial and in-frame only. That table supplies the V and J calls and clone size; D and trimming were determined from the DNA. Among just over 350,000 clones listed, about 90% were seen once. The CDR3 contains 15 residues. Germline-derived CDR1 and CDR2 are LNHDA and SQIVND (reference sequence). Trimming removed 3 bases at V and 1 base at J, with 12 bases between. Clinical histories supplied by participants themselves formed the basis of cohort assignment.

Sequenced material: PBMCs or T cells enriched from blood (not recorded which). The clonotype originates from a woman aged 25 to 39 who had recovered from COVID-19. The chain employs TRBV19 and TRBJ1-2, with a possible D match to TRBD1 (6 bases). The CDR3 sequence: CASSIRGQLNYGYTF. In nucleotides, the CDR3 is TGTGCCAGTAGTATCAGAGGACAGCTTAACTATGGCTACACCTTC.